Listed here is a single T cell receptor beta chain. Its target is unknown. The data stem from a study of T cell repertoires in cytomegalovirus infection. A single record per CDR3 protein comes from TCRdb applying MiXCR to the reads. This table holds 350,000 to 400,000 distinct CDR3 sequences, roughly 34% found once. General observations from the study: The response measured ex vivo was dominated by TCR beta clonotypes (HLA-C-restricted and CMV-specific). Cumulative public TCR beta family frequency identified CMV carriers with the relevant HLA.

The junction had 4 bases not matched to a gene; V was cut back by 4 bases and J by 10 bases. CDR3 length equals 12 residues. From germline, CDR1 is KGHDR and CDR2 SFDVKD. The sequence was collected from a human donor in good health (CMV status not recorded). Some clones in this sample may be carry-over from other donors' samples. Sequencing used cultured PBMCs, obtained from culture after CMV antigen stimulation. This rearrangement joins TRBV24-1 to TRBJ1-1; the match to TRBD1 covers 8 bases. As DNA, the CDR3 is TGTGCCACCAGTGACCTGACAGGGGTAGCTTTCTTT. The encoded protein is CATSDLTGVAFF.